What follows is one TCR beta chain and its context. Its specificity is not known. Trimming left V 2 bases short and J 7 bases short, with 17 bases between. The CDR3 is 16 residues long. Germline V gene sequence: CDR1 MGHRA, CDR2 YSYEKL. Assay: immunoSEQ multiplex PCR; the TCRdb copy retains only in-frame clones and omits some. The data contain about 220,000 clones, around nine tenths of them seen just once; the ten biggest clones take up roughly 2.5%. The data were obtained in a study of cytomegalovirus exposure and HLA in healthy donors. The donors belonged to the roughly 110-subject validation cohort, separate from the approximately 700-subject first cohort. The study, taken as a whole, reports: Cytomegalovirus-associated status was assigned to about 180 TCR beta chains. The TCR clusters that emerged in the first cohort tended, a later analysis found, to co-occur in the roughly 130 validation repertoires. Three CMV-associated chains proved CMV antigen-specific in vitro.

Source material: PBMCs. This TCR derives from a man between 18 and 29 years old in good health and CMV-seronegative. V and J are TRBV4-1 and TRBJ1-4, with D tentatively TRBD1 (5 bases). CDR3 in amino acids: CASSQWGRASGEKLFF. The DNA of the CDR3 is TGCGCCAGCAGCCAATGGGGCAGGGCCTCTGGTGAAAAACTGTTTTTT.